Here is one TCR beta chain with its context. Its antigen target is currently unknown. Base-call qualities are not available, and no considerably larger clone is one nucleotide away. The data stem from a study of CD8 T cells in Susac syndrome (dated by TCRdb to 2018 to 2020). With respect to the entire study: The study used repertoire sequencing to test whether antigen drove CD8+ T cell activation and differentiation in Susac syndrome.

Broader findings and caveats from the paper: The number of individuals in the TCR sequencing and HLA analysis was acknowledged as relatively small.

RNA was extracted using the RNeasy kit, and 0.5 to 1 microgram was reverse transcribed with random hexamers. TCR beta CDR3 regions were amplified with the immunoSEQ multiplex PCR assay covering 54 Vbeta and 13 Jbeta segments. PCR amplification bias was corrected by using a synthetic template baseline for primer optimization and computational correction. Under the source paper's analysis protocol: Reads were assigned to V, D and J genes according to IMGT and analyzed in immunoSEQ Analyzer, with only productive sequences retained. Clonality was computed as one minus Shannon entropy normalized by log2 of the number of productive unique sequences. For each patient and control, public and private clones were evaluated among the 100 most prevalent clones. Clones were defined as Susac-specific if absent from the healthy and MS cohorts, from 1052 published viral clones and from other ImmuneACCESS disease sequences. TCRdb reanalyzed the raw reads on its own, using fastp at Q25 for trimming and MiXCR for clone calling, and kept in-frame beta chains. Identical CDR3 proteins give one entry, which carries the most common genes and DNA. TCRdb's processing, not the authors', yielded these V and J calls. This sample lists over 100,000 distinct CDR3 sequences; around 90% were detected once. 0.11% to 0.15% of the sample rests with the top ten.

The CDR3 covers 14 residues, taking in both the cysteine and the phenylalanine. Only the CDR3 part of the read is kept: 42 bases, read in frame from the first base. V lost 7 bases and J lost 6 bases, and the count of bases not matched to a germline gene is 8. Peripheral blood CD8+ and CD4+ T cells from healthy donors, Susac syndrome patients and multiple sclerosis patients were profiled using high-throughput TCR beta sequencing. The healthy donors served as controls matched for age and sex. Bulk CD8+ and CD4+ T cells were purified magnetically by negative isolation, whereas CD8+ TEMRA cells were enriched by FACS. Blood was drawn into EDTA tubes, processed within 24 hours, and PBMCs were isolated by density gradient centrifugation. PBMCs intended for TCR sequencing were frozen in liquid nitrogen and were later thawed in a 37 degrees C water bath. Purity of sorted or isolated CD4+, CD8+ and CD8+ TEMRA cells was at least 90%.

The chain uses TRBV23-1 and TRBJ2-1, with 8 middle bases fitting TRBD2. TRBV23-1 is annotated as an ORF whose role is uncertain. The TCR was taken from a human donor in good health. Sequencing was carried out using CD4+ T cells from PBMCs. In nucleotides, the sequence is TGCGCCAGCACCAGGGGACTAGATCGCAATGAGCAGTTCTTC. Translated, this is CASTRGLDRNEQFF.